This TCR beta chain is from a study of blood T cell repertoires in COVID-19. Study-level background: Collection of acute and convalescent COVID-19 samples took place in the United States, Italy and Spain. The cDNA or gDNA used as material had been derived from T cells, B-cell-depleted T cells, or PBMCs.

Authors' data handling: Amplification with reference gene primers provided the estimates of nucleated cell counts. TCRdb keeps only in-frame clones here, not all; method: immunoSEQ multiplex PCR. Clone size and V and J calls were adopted from that table, with D and trimming inferred from the DNA. The top ten hold about 2% of the sample, which has under 95,000 clones, around 81% seen once. This sequence was found in a woman between 65 and 79 years old with acute or convalescent COVID-19. The source material was peripheral blood.

The CDR3 DNA follows: TGTGCCAGCACCGGACAGGGGAAGACTGAAGCTTTCTTT. It translates to CASTGQGKTEAFF. This chain connects TRBV7-9 to TRBJ1-1; 9 bases match TRBD1. Trimming took 7 bases from V and 5 from J; bases not matched to a gene: 5. Per germline, CDR1 SEHNR and CDR2 FQNEAQ (reference sequence). The CDR3 contains 13 residues.